The present TCR beta chain was sequenced within a study of T cell responses to AZD1222 COVID-19 vaccine. Analyses pooled second doses at about 4 or about 12 weeks. The study's findings and limits: Donors skewed white British and female; clonal diversity was possibly underestimated. Among spike-specific TCRs, nearly half reportedly target unmutated variant regions. Seropositive AZD1222 recipients at baseline numbered only five or six.

Sequencing was performed with immunoSEQ multiplex PCR; in TCRdb, only in-frame clones are kept and a portion is missing. The data show about 74,000 clones, with 91% seen just once and around 8% held by the top ten. Details on this clone: The antigen is unknown.

Trimming removed 0 bases from V and 4 bases from J, with 11 bases in between. Germline V gene data show CDR1 as SGHRS and CDR2 as YFSETQ. There are 15 residues in the CDR3. This sequence was found in an adult who received the AZD1222 COVID-19 vaccine. The sample here was peripheral blood, taken 28 days after the second AZD1222 dose. This sequence joins TRBV5-1 and TRBJ1-5; D is possibly TRBD1 (5 bases). The CDR3 is CASSLEGRGNQPQHF. CDR3 sequence (DNA): TGCGCCAGCAGCTTGGAGGGACGGGGAAATCAGCCCCAGCATTTT.